These T cell receptor beta chains were read from a single sample in a study of shared clonotypes between healthy human individuals. The table came from immunoSEQ multiplex PCR; TCRdb's copy has only in-frame clones and leaves some out. The table lists about 2.4 million clones, 80% to 95% of them singletons, with 0.36% in the top ten. Sequenced input: naive CD4+ T cells from PBMCs. All receptors come from a man between 18 and 29 years old in good health. Some clones in this sample may be carry-over from other donors' samples. CDR3s include the opening cysteine and the closing phenylalanine or tryptophan. The D gene is left open where the match is weak. Not every row has a clone size; where given, it reads once, few, many or a size class.

d_gene: .; v_gene: TRBV19; abundance: .; j_gene: TRBJ2-1; CDR3aa: CASSISPGSYNEQFF; CDR3nt: TGTGCCAGTAGTATAAGCCCAGGGTCTTACAATGAGCAGTTCTTC
d_gene: .; v_gene: TRBV10-2; abundance: .; j_gene: TRBJ1-1; CDR3aa: CASSESRIKNTEAFF; CDR3nt: TGCGCCAGCAGTGAGTCGAGGATTAAGAACACTGAAGCTTTCTTT
d_gene: .; v_gene: TRBV6-5; abundance: .; j_gene: TRBJ2-2; CDR3aa: CASSYVSESTGELFF; CDR3nt: TGTGCCAGCAGTTACGTGTCAGAATCGACCGGGGAGCTGTTTTTT
d_gene: .; v_gene: TRBV6-5; abundance: .; j_gene: TRBJ1-3; CDR3aa: CASSYGGVGNTIYF; CDR3nt: TGTGCCAGCAGTTACGGCGGCGTTGGAAACACCATATATTTT
d_gene: .; v_gene: TRBV28; abundance: .; j_gene: TRBJ2-7; CDR3aa: CASRGDYEQYF; CDR3nt: TGTGCCAGCAGGGGAGACTACGAGCAGTACTTC
d_gene: TRBD1; v_gene: TRBV7-2; abundance: .; j_gene: TRBJ2-2; CDR3aa: CASSFGTGGAYTGELFF; CDR3nt: TGTGCCAGCAGCTTTGGGACAGGGGGCGCTTACACCGGGGAGCTGTTTTTT
d_gene: .; v_gene: TRBV2; abundance: few; j_gene: TRBJ2-2; CDR3aa: CAKRRETNTGELFF; CDR3nt: TGTGCCAAAAGGCGAGAGACGAACACCGGGGAGCTGTTTTTT
d_gene: .; v_gene: TRBV6-6; abundance: .; j_gene: TRBJ2-7; CDR3aa: CASSYSSGASYEQYF; CDR3nt: TGTGCCAGCAGTTACTCCTCGGGAGCGTCCTACGAGCAGTACTTC
d_gene: TRBD2; v_gene: TRBV5-1; abundance: .; j_gene: TRBJ2-2; CDR3aa: CASSHLAGGPFGTGELFF; CDR3nt: TGCGCCAGCAGCCATCTAGCGGGAGGGCCGTTTGGCACCGGGGAGCTGTTTTTT
d_gene: .; v_gene: TRBV5-6; abundance: .; j_gene: TRBJ2-7; CDR3aa: CASSLQRGDFAERYF; CDR3nt: TGTGCCAGCAGCTTGCAGAGGGGAGACTTCGCCGAGCGGTACTTC
d_gene: .; v_gene: TRBV5-1; abundance: .; j_gene: TRBJ2-5; CDR3aa: CASTASSSSRTQYF; CDR3nt: TGCGCCAGCACCGCTTCATCATCATCGAGGACCCAGTACTTC
d_gene: .; v_gene: TRBV19; abundance: .; j_gene: TRBJ2-1; CDR3aa: CASSAGFRYYNEQFF; CDR3nt: TGTGCCAGTAGTGCCGGTTTCAGGTACTACAATGAGCAGTTCTTC
d_gene: TRBD2; v_gene: TRBV7-2; abundance: .; j_gene: TRBJ2-3; CDR3aa: CASSLSLAGGTDTQYF; CDR3nt: TGTGCCAGCAGCTTAAGCCTAGCGGGGGGCACAGATACGCAGTATTTT
d_gene: .; v_gene: TRBV9; abundance: .; j_gene: TRBJ2-1; CDR3aa: CASSSQTGTTLYNEQFF; CDR3nt: TGTGCCAGCAGCTCCCAGACAGGAACAACCCTTTACAATGAGCAGTTCTTC
d_gene: .; v_gene: TRBV2; abundance: .; j_gene: TRBJ1-4; CDR3aa: CASIWGEDEKLFF; CDR3nt: TGTGCCAGCATTTGGGGGGAGGATGAAAAACTGTTTTTT
d_gene: .; v_gene: TRBV29-1; abundance: .; j_gene: TRBJ1-1; CDR3aa: CSVLRVMNTEAFF; CDR3nt: TGCAGCGTTCTCAGGGTCATGAACACTGAAGCTTTCTTT
d_gene: .; v_gene: TRBV28; abundance: .; j_gene: TRBJ1-4; CDR3aa: CASSLPGSTNEKLFF; CDR3nt: TGTGCCAGCAGTTTACCGGGCTCAACTAATGAAAAACTGTTTTTT
d_gene: TRBD1; v_gene: TRBV11-2; abundance: .; j_gene: TRBJ1-3; CDR3aa: CASSLVGRGLTNTIYF; CDR3nt: TGTGCCAGCAGCTTAGTGGGTAGGGGGCTGACGAACACCATATATTTT
d_gene: .; v_gene: TRBV7-9; abundance: .; j_gene: TRBJ2-1; CDR3aa: CASSPTDRAGIYNEQFF; CDR3nt: TGTGCCAGCAGCCCGACTGACCGAGCGGGCATCTACAATGAGCAGTTCTTC
d_gene: .; v_gene: TRBV28; abundance: .; j_gene: TRBJ1-1; CDR3aa: CASSPWGPPDDTEAFF; CDR3nt: TGTGCCAGCAGTCCCTGGGGTCCCCCAGACGACACTGAAGCTTTCTTT
d_gene: .; v_gene: TRBV19; abundance: .; j_gene: TRBJ1-1; CDR3aa: CASSIVGLLGTEAFF; CDR3nt: TGTGCCAGTAGTATAGTCGGCCTACTAGGCACTGAAGCTTTCTTT
d_gene: TRBD1; v_gene: TRBV28; abundance: .; j_gene: TRBJ1-5; CDR3aa: CASSFGTVNQPQHF; CDR3nt: TGTGCCAGCAGTTTTGGGACAGTCAATCAGCCCCAGCATTTT
d_gene: TRBD2; v_gene: TRBV7-9; abundance: .; j_gene: TRBJ2-3; CDR3aa: CASSPLLSTLAGRMAQYF; CDR3nt: TGTGCCAGCAGCCCCTTGTTATCTACTCTAGCGGGAAGGATGGCGCAGTATTTT
d_gene: .; v_gene: TRBV7-8; abundance: .; j_gene: TRBJ2-2; CDR3aa: CASRSGLLTGELFF; CDR3nt: TGTGCCAGCAGGTCGGGGTTGTTAACCGGGGAGCTGTTTTTT
d_gene: .; v_gene: TRBV29-1; abundance: once; j_gene: TRBJ1-1; CDR3aa: CSVGGTSGEAFF; CDR3nt: TGCAGCGTCGGCGGGACTAGTGGTGAAGCTTTCTTT
d_gene: .; v_gene: TRBV30; abundance: once; j_gene: TRBJ2-7; CDR3aa: CAWSAPPSYEQYF; CDR3nt: TGTGCCTGGAGTGCGCCCCCATCCTACGAGCAGTACTTC
d_gene: .; v_gene: TRBV5-1; abundance: once; j_gene: TRBJ2-2; CDR3aa: CASSLGPAGTGELFF; CDR3nt: TGCGCCAGCAGCTTGGGGCCCGCTGGCACCGGGGAGCTGTTTTTT
d_gene: .; v_gene: TRBV10-3; abundance: .; j_gene: TRBJ2-2; CDR3aa: CAISARGVGTGELFF; CDR3nt: TGTGCCATCAGTGCTCGCGGAGTGGGTACCGGGGAGCTGTTTTTT
d_gene: .; v_gene: TRBV19; abundance: .; j_gene: TRBJ1-5; CDR3aa: CASSRDKFGNQPQHF; CDR3nt: TGTGCCAGTAGTAGGGATAAGTTCGGCAATCAGCCCCAGCATTTT
d_gene: .; v_gene: TRBV25-1; abundance: .; j_gene: TRBJ2-1; CDR3aa: CASRDVGGGSYNEQFF; CDR3nt: TGTGCCAGCAGAGATGTCGGGGGAGGCTCCTACAATGAGCAGTTCTTC
d_gene: .; v_gene: TRBV6-1; abundance: .; j_gene: TRBJ1-1; CDR3aa: CASSARQVPTRTEAFF; CDR3nt: TGTGCCAGCAGTGCTAGACAGGTACCCACGAGGACTGAAGCTTTCTTT